The entry below describes one T cell receptor (beta chain). Its antigen is as yet unknown. Between the trimmed V and J ends, which lost 5 bases and 3 bases, there was a span of 11 bases. Per the germline V gene, CDR1 is MGHRA and CDR2 is YSYEKL. This CDR3 region has 14 residues. These data are taken from a study of T cells in Graves' hyperthyroidism and ophthalmopathy. For the study at large: Peripheral blood was drawn at first diagnosis, prior to all treatment. Findings and limits, study-wide: Stable hyperthyroidism was told apart from ophthalmopathy by a model built on 13 V-J features. Within blood appeared most thyroid clonotypes that had expanded above 0.001.

TCR beta CDR3 region amplification was performed from RNA transcripts. First-round RT-PCR of the TCR CDR3 relied on the HTBI primer set. From the multiplex PCR reads, TCRdb called clonotypes with MiXCR, one entry per CDR3 protein. The sample records 500,000 to 600,000 distinct CDR3 sequences, roughly a sixth being singletons. The chain recombines TRBV4-1 with TRBJ1-5; D may be TRBD1 (6 bases). The specimen sequenced was blood. This clonotype originated in a woman in her late teens or twenties with Graves' hyperthyroidism. In DNA, the CDR3 is TGCGCCAGCAGCGATGACAGGTTCAATCAGCCCCAGCATTTT. It codes for CASSDDRFNQPQHF.